The clone carrying this T cell receptor beta chain was picked up many times. Its matching antigen is unknown. The data stem from a study of T cells in Graves' hyperthyroidism and ophthalmopathy. Study context: Blood from the periphery was taken at initial diagnosis, before any treatment. Study-wide points: With a median lead of around 6.7 months before onset, the model predicted ophthalmopathy. Blood also contained most expanded thyroid clonotypes above 0.001.

The germline CDR1 and CDR2 sequences are MRHNA and SNTAGT. V was trimmed by 6 bases and J by 4 bases, leaving 12 bases between them. CDR3 size: 13 residues. TCR beta CDR3 sequences were amplified from RNA transcripts. TCR CDR3 underwent first-round RT-PCR with the HTBI primer set. TCRdb redid the calling of the multiplex PCR reads with MiXCR, one entry per CDR3 protein. The data contain approximately 510,000 distinct CDR3 sequences, roughly 20% of them seen just once; the ten biggest clones take up approximately 25%. Diagnoses were established using clinical symptoms, serum thyroxine and TRAb, thyroid ultrasound and orbital computed tomography.

The sequencing input was blood. This chain connects TRBV6-4 to TRBJ1-1; maybe TRBD1 (5 bases). The source of this sequence is a man aged 18 to 30 with Graves' hyperthyroidism. The CDR3 DNA reads as TGTGCCAGCAGGCCGGGACCTGGCACTGAAGCTTTCTTT. It encodes CASRPGPGTEAFF.